The rows below give T cell receptor beta chains drawn from one sample of a study of T-cell reconstitution after alpha-beta-depleted transplantation in children. TCRdb analysed the PCR reads with MiXCR anew, one entry per CDR3 protein. The sample carries about 510,000 distinct CDR3 sequences, around 10% recorded once. The source was PBMCs, mostly from graft donor cells, collected 180 days after TCRalphabeta/CD19-depleted stem cell transplant. The receptors originated from a female patient aged 2-15 years who had a stem cell transplant for aplastic anemia, so the T cells may come from the graft donor. Each CDR3 is given with its conserved first and last residue. Each record gives: clone size, J gene, D gene, V gene, CDR3 protein, CDR3 DNA. The D gene is left open where the match is weak. Expanded clones get a size class; other rows say once, few or many, or leave the size out.

size: -
J: TRBJ1-1
D: -
V: TRBV20-1
CDR3: CSAAKGVGTEAFF
DNA: TGCAGTGCTGCCAAAGGAGTAGGAACTGAAGCTTTCTTT

size: few
J: TRBJ2-7
D: -
V: TRBV18
CDR3: CASSPGESGLYEQYF
DNA: TGTGCCAGCTCACCAGGGGAGTCGGGACTCTACGAGCAGTACTTC

size: -
J: TRBJ1-1
D: -
V: TRBV7-9
CDR3: CAIRGQTLNTEAFF
DNA: TGTGCCATCCGGGGCCAGACCTTGAACACTGAAGCTTTCTTT

size: -
J: TRBJ2-5
D: -
V: TRBV2
CDR3: CASTWQRQETQYF
DNA: TGTGCCAGCACTTGGCAGCGGCAGGAGACCCAGTACTTC

size: -
J: TRBJ2-2
D: TRBD2
V: TRBV20-1
CDR3: CSARGGGRRERGGELFF
DNA: TGCAGTGCTAGAGGGGGAGGGCGGCGGGAGAGAGGCGGGGAGCTGTTTTTT

size: -
J: TRBJ2-3
D: -
V: TRBV5-6
CDR3: CASSLYDTDTQYF
DNA: TGTGCCAGCAGCTTATATGATACAGATACGCAGTATTTT

size: few
J: TRBJ2-3
D: -
V: TRBV5-1
CDR3: CASSLGANTDTQYF
DNA: TGCGCCAGCAGCTTGGGAGCGAACACAGATACGCAGTATTTT

size: -
J: TRBJ2-7
D: TRBD2
V: TRBV20-1
CDR3: CSARVAIASGYEQYF
DNA: TGCAGTGCTAGAGTAGCGATCGCTAGCGGTTACGAGCAGTACTTC

size: -
J: TRBJ2-1
D: -
V: TRBV20-1
CDR3: CSARVNSGTGGFF
DNA: TGCAGTGCTAGAGTAAATTCCGGGACTGGGGGGTTCTTC

size: few
J: TRBJ2-7
D: TRBD2
V: TRBV7-3
CDR3: CASSLTVGTSFNEQYF
DNA: TGTGCCAGCAGCTTAACCGTGGGGACTAGCTTTAACGAGCAGTACTTC

size: few
J: TRBJ1-4
D: TRBD1
V: TRBV13
CDR3: CASSSRGQYEKLFF
DNA: TGTGCCAGCAGCTCGCGGGGACAGTATGAAAAACTGTTTTTT

size: -
J: TRBJ1-6
D: -
V: TRBV7-2
CDR3: CASSVRATTNSPLHF
DNA: TGTGCCAGCAGCGTTCGGGCAACAACTAATTCACCCCTCCACTTT

size: -
J: TRBJ2-2
D: TRBD1
V: TRBV5-1
CDR3: CASSLTTGSNTGELFF
DNA: TGCGCCAGCAGCTTAACGACAGGGTCGAACACCGGGGAGCTGTTTTTT

size: -
J: TRBJ2-1
D: -
V: TRBV24-1
CDR3: CATSDRASYNEQFF
DNA: TGTGCCACCAGTGATAGAGCCTCCTACAATGAGCAGTTCTTC

size: few
J: TRBJ1-1
D: -
V: TRBV24-1
CDR3: CATSASAGSGETEAFF
DNA: TGTGCCACCAGTGCCTCCGCAGGGTCCGGGGAGACTGAAGCTTTCTTT

size: many
J: TRBJ2-3
D: -
V: TRBV9
CDR3: CASSVSRADTQYF
DNA: TGTGCCAGCAGCGTCTCTAGGGCAGATACGCAGTATTTT

size: -
J: TRBJ2-5
D: -
V: TRBV10-3
CDR3: CAISESLGRPTQYF
DNA: TGTGCCATCAGTGAGTCGTTAGGGCGTCCGACCCAGTACTTC

size: few
J: TRBJ2-3
D: TRBD2
V: TRBV10-3
CDR3: CAIRSLGSGNTDTQYF
DNA: TGTGCCATCAGGTCCTTAGGTAGCGGGAATACAGATACGCAGTATTTT

size: -
J: TRBJ2-2
D: -
V: TRBV21-1
CDR3: CASSKPPNTGELFF
DNA: TGTGCCAGCAGCAAGCCACCTAACACCGGGGAGCTGTTTTTT

size: few
J: TRBJ2-1
D: -
V: TRBV5-1
CDR3: CASSWRSSSYNEQFF
DNA: TGCGCCAGCAGCTGGAGATCAAGCTCCTACAATGAGCAGTTCTTC

size: -
J: TRBJ2-7
D: TRBD2
V: TRBV27
CDR3: CAAGGGPYEQYF
DNA: TGTGCCGCCGGGGGGGGCCCCTACGAGCAGTACTTC

size: few
J: TRBJ2-1
D: TRBD2
V: TRBV11-1
CDR3: CASSFAATSIEQFF
DNA: TGTGCCAGCAGCTTCGCAGCGACTAGCATTGAGCAGTTCTTC

size: -
J: TRBJ2-5
D: -
V: TRBV20-1
CDR3: CSLYMLETQYF
DNA: TGCAGTCTATACATGTTAGAGACCCAGTACTTC

size: few
J: TRBJ2-1
D: TRBD1
V: TRBV5-1
CDR3: CASRHTGTEAYEQFF
DNA: TGCGCCAGCAGGCATACCGGGACAGAGGCGTATGAGCAGTTCTTC

size: few
J: TRBJ1-2
D: TRBD1
V: TRBV9
CDR3: CASSVEQGAVYGYTF
DNA: TGTGCCAGCAGCGTAGAACAGGGGGCTGTCTATGGCTACACCTTC

size: -
J: TRBJ2-5
D: TRBD2
V: TRBV12-3/TRBV12-4
CDR3: CASSLPLAGSQETQYF
DNA: TGTGCCAGCAGCTTACCCCTAGCGGGTTCCCAAGAGACCCAGTACTTC

size: -
J: TRBJ2-1
D: TRBD2
V: TRBV27
CDR3: CASVDGTSGRNEQFF
DNA: TGTGCCAGCGTGGACGGGACTAGCGGGAGAAATGAGCAGTTCTTC

size: few
J: TRBJ2-3
D: -
V: TRBV12-3/TRBV12-4
CDR3: CASSPSPGYFTDTQYF
DNA: TGTGCCAGCAGTCCATCCCCGGGATATTTCACAGATACGCAGTATTTT

size: -
J: TRBJ2-3
D: TRBD2
V: TRBV5-1
CDR3: CASSSTSVRNVDTQYF
DNA: TGCGCCAGCAGCAGCACTAGCGTCAGGAACGTGGATACGCAGTATTTT

size: -
J: TRBJ2-5
D: TRBD2
V: TRBV9
CDR3: CASSVARTSGSLYQETQYF
DNA: TGTGCCAGCAGCGTAGCTAGGACTAGCGGGAGCCTCTACCAAGAGACCCAGTACTTC

size: few
J: TRBJ2-7
D: TRBD1
V: TRBV12-3/TRBV12-4
CDR3: CASSGQGAGEQYF
DNA: TGTGCCAGCAGTGGACAGGGGGCGGGCGAGCAGTACTTC

size: few
J: TRBJ2-1
D: TRBD2
V: TRBV5-1
CDR3: CASSSGHLFTPGLANEQFF
DNA: TGCGCCAGCAGCTCAGGACACCTTTTCACTCCGGGACTAGCGAATGAGCAGTTCTTC

size: -
J: TRBJ2-5
D: -
V: TRBV6-1
CDR3: CASSHDWDQETQYF
DNA: TGTGCCAGCAGCCATGACTGGGACCAAGAGACCCAGTACTTC

size: -
J: TRBJ2-3
D: -
V: TRBV5-5
CDR3: CASSGKPRGSTDTQYF
DNA: TGTGCCAGCAGCGGGAAACCTCGGGGGAGCACAGATACGCAGTATTTT

size: many
J: TRBJ2-1
D: TRBD2
V: TRBV20-1
CDR3: CSVSLAGVNEQFF
DNA: TGCAGTGTCTCACTAGCGGGAGTTAATGAGCAGTTCTTC

size: few
J: TRBJ2-6
D: -
V: TRBV2
CDR3: CASSSLRSLSGANVLTF
DNA: TGTGCCAGCAGTTCCCTACGGTCCCTCTCTGGGGCCAACGTCCTGACTTTC

size: -
J: TRBJ2-7
D: -
V: TRBV7-9
CDR3: CASSGPGQPIYEQYF
DNA: TGTGCCAGCAGCGGCCCAGGACAGCCAATTTACGAGCAGTACTTC

size: many
J: TRBJ1-3
D: TRBD1
V: TRBV3-1
CDR3: CASSQLRGRNTIYF
DNA: TGTGCCAGCAGCCAACTCAGGGGGCGAAACACCATATATTTT

size: -
J: TRBJ1-2
D: TRBD1
V: TRBV12-3/TRBV12-4
CDR3: CASGTGDGYTF
DNA: TGTGCCAGCGGGACAGGGGATGGCTACACCTTC

size: few
J: TRBJ2-7
D: -
V: TRBV5-1
CDR3: CASSLGSAGVPSYEQYF
DNA: TGCGCCAGCAGCTTGGGATCGGCAGGGGTTCCCTCCTACGAGCAGTACTTC

size: many
J: TRBJ2-1
D: -
V: TRBV25-1
CDR3: CASLQVNEQFF
DNA: TGTGCCAGTCTCCAGGTTAATGAGCAGTTCTTC

size: -
J: TRBJ2-1
D: TRBD2
V: TRBV12-3/TRBV12-4
CDR3: CASSSQAGPSSYNEQFF
DNA: TGTGCCAGCAGTTCTCAAGCGGGACCGAGCTCCTACAATGAGCAGTTCTTC

size: many
J: TRBJ1-2
D: -
V: TRBV5-1
CDR3: CASSLEGSNYGYTF
DNA: TGCGCCAGCAGCTTGGAAGGGTCTAACTATGGCTACACCTTC

size: -
J: TRBJ1-5
D: TRBD1
V: TRBV28
CDR3: CASSPTTGAINQPQHF
DNA: TGTGCCAGCAGTCCTACGACAGGGGCGATCAATCAGCCCCAGCATTTT

size: few
J: TRBJ2-3
D: -
V: TRBV12-3/TRBV12-4
CDR3: CASSFNLAITDTQYF
DNA: TGTGCCAGCAGTTTCAACTTAGCGATCACAGATACGCAGTATTTT

size: -
J: TRBJ2-1
D: -
V: TRBV6-2/TRBV6-3
CDR3: CASTNPYNEQFF
DNA: TGTGCCAGCACCAACCCCTACAATGAGCAGTTCTTC

size: -
J: TRBJ2-5
D: TRBD2
V: TRBV29-1
CDR3: CSYLGLAGGSPLQETQYF
DNA: TGCAGCTACCTGGGGCTAGCGGGAGGTTCCCCTCTCCAAGAGACCCAGTACTTC

size: -
J: TRBJ1-2
D: -
V: TRBV7-2
CDR3: CASSSMWGAPNYGYTF
DNA: TGTGCCAGCAGCTCCATGTGGGGGGCGCCTAACTATGGCTACACCTTC

size: few
J: TRBJ2-5
D: TRBD1
V: TRBV5-1
CDR3: CASSSYRGLGETQYF
DNA: TGCGCCAGCAGCTCATACAGGGGCCTAGGCGAGACCCAGTACTTC

size: few
J: TRBJ2-3
D: -
V: TRBV20-1
CDR3: CSGKSRGTQYF
DNA: TGCAGTGGGAAGAGCAGGGGTACGCAGTATTTT

size: many
J: TRBJ2-5
D: -
V: TRBV4-1
CDR3: CASSQNRQPQETQYF
DNA: TGCGCCAGCAGCCAGAATCGACAGCCACAAGAGACCCAGTACTTC

size: -
J: TRBJ2-7
D: -
V: TRBV3-1
CDR3: CASSRLFRGGREQYF
DNA: TGTGCCAGCAGCCGACTATTCAGGGGAGGGCGCGAGCAGTACTTC